Presented here are 5 T cell receptor beta chains from one specimen sequenced in a study of control samples from healthy donors and cancer patients. The assay was immunoSEQ multiplex PCR, and TCRdb's table has in-frame clones only and misses some. The table records more than 150,000 clones, about 93% of them present only once. Sample: blood. These receptors were taken from a woman in her 30s in good health.

In its sample, this clone was seen once. This sequence joins TRBV24-1 and TRBJ1-2; tentative D call: TRBD1 (6 bases). Deletions cut 2 bases from V and 6 bases from J, with 12 bases between. Per the germline V gene, CDR1 is KGHDR and CDR2 is SFDVKD. CDR3 length equals 14 residues. This chain's CDR3 is CATSDYTGIHGYTF. In nucleotides, the CDR3 is TGTGCCACCAGTGATTATACAGGGATACATGGCTACACCTTC.

The V call is TRBV5-4, the J call TRBJ2-2, with TRBD2 as a possible D gene (6 bases). The germline V gene has CDR1 SGHNT and CDR2 YYREEE (reference sequence). The CDR3 has 15 residues. V lost 10 bases and J lost 2, with 18 bases in between. The CDR3 DNA reads as TGTGCCGGAGGGTGGGCAGGCATAAACACCGGGGAGCTGTTTTTT. Encoded protein: CAGGWAGINTGELFF.

The chain couples TRBV19 to TRBJ1-5; TRBD1 aligns across 8 bases. Trimming at V came to 9 bases and at J to 6 bases, leaving 22 bases not matched to a gene. Germline V gene sequence: CDR1 LNHDA, CDR2 SQIVND (reference sequence). The CDR3 contains 18 residues. This chain's CDR3 is CASAPGAGGRIFGQPQHF. The CDR3 region has the DNA TGTGCCAGCGCCCCGGGGGCAGGGGGCCGGATTTTCGGTCAGCCCCAGCATTTT.

The gene calls are TRBV28 and TRBJ2-7; D unresolved. The germline V and J ends were trimmed by 6 bases and 2 bases, with 11 bases remaining between them. This CDR3 has 13 residues. CDR1 and CDR2 (germline): MDHEN, SYDVKM. The CDR3, as DNA: TGTGCCAGCAGCACGTCAGCCCCCTACGAGCAGTACTTC. It codes for CASSTSAPYEQYF. Combining the CDR3 with reference TRBV28 and TRBJ2-7 gives the whole variable domain DVKVTQSSRYLVKRTGEKVFLECVQDMDHENMFWYRQDPGLGLRLIYFSYDVKMKEKGDIPEGYSVSREKKERFSLILESASTNQTSMYLCASSTSAPYEQYFGPGTRLTVT.

The chain carries TRBV9 and TRBJ2-1; TRBD2 aligns across 12 bases. The CDR3 contains 16 residues. Germline V gene data show CDR1 as SGDLS and CDR2 as YYNGEE. The V segment lost 3 bases and the J segment 4 bases; nucleotides outside the gene matches: 5. The CDR3 here is CASSDPGTSGYNEQFF. CDR3 in DNA: TGTGCCAGCAGCGACCCGGGGACTAGCGGGTACAATGAGCAGTTCTTC.